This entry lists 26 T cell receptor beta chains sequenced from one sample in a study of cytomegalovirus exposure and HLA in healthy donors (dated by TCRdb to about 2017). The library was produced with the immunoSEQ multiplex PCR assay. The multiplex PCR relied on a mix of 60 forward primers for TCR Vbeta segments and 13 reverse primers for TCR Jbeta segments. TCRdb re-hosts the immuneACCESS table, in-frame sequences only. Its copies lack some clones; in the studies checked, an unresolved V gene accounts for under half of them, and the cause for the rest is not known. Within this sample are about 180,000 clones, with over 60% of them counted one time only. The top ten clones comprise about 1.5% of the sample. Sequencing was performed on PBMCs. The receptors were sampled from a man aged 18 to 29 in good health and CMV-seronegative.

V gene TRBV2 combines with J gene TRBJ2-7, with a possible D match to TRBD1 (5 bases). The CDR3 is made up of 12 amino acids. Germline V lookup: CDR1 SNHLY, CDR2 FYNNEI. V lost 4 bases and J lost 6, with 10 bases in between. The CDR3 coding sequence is TGTGCCAGCAGTGGTGGGGCCCGCGAGCAGTACTTC. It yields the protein CASSGGAREQYF.

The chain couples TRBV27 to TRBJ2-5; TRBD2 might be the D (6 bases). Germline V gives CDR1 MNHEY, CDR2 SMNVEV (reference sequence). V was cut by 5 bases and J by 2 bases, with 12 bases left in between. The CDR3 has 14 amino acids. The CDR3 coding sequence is TGTGCCAGCAGTGCCTTGGGGGGTCAAGAGACCCAGTACTTC. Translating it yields CASSALGGQETQYF.

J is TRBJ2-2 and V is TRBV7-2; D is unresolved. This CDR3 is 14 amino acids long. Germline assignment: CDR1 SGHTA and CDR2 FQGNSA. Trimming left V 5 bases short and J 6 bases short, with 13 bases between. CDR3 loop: CASSPPGFPGELFF. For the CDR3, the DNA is TGTGCCAGCAGCCCCCCCGGTTTCCCCGGGGAGCTGTTTTTT. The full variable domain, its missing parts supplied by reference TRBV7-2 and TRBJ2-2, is GAGVSQSPSNKVTEKGKDVELRCDPISGHTALYWYRQSLGQGLEFLIYFQGNSAPDKSGLPSDRFSAERTGGSVSTLTIQRTQQEDSAVYLCASSPPGFPGELFFGEGSRLTVL.

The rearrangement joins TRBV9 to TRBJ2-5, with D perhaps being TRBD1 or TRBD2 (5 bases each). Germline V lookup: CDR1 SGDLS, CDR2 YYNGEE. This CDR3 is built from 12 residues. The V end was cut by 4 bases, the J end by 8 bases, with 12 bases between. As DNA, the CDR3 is TGTGCCAGCAGCCTAGGGACGGGAACCCAGTACTTC. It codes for CASSLGTGTQYF.

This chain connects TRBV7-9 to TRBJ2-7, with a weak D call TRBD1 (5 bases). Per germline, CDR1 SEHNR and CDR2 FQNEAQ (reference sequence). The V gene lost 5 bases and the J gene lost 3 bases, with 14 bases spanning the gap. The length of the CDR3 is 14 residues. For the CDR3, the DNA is TGTGCCAGCAGCCCTAGACATGGACACTACGAGCAGTACTTC. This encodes CASSPRHGHYEQYF.

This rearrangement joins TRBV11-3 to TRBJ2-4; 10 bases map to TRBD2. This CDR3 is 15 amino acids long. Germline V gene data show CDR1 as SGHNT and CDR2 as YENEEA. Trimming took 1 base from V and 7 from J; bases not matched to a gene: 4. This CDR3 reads CASSLGSSGSNIQYF. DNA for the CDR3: TGTGCCAGCAGCTTAGGATCTAGCGGGAGCAACATTCAGTACTTC.

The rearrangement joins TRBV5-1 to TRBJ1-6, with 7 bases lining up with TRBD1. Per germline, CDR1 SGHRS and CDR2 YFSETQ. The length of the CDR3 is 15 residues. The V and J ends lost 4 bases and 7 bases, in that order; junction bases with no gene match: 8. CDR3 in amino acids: CASSQGQVGNSPLHF. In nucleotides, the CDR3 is TGCGCCAGCAGCCAAGGACAGGTGGGAAATTCACCCCTCCACTTT. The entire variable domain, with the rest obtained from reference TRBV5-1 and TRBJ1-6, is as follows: KAGVTQTPRYLIKTRGQQVTLSCSPISGHRSVSWYQQTPGQGLQFLFEYFSETQRNKGNFPGRFSGRQFSNSRSEMNVSTLELGDSALYLCASSQGQVGNSPLHFGNGTRLTVT.

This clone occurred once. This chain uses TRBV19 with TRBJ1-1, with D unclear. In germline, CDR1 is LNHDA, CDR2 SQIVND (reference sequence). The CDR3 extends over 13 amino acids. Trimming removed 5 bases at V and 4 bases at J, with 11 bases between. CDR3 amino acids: CASSDMGSTEAFF. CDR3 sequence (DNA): TGTGCCAGTAGTGACATGGGGAGCACTGAAGCTTTCTTT. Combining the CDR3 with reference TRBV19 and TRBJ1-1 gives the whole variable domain DGGITQSPKYLFRKEGQNVTLSCEQNLNHDAMYWYRQDPGQGLRLIYYSQIVNDFQKGDIAEGYSVSREKKESFPLTVTSAQKNPTAFYLCASSDMGSTEAFFGQGTRLTVV.

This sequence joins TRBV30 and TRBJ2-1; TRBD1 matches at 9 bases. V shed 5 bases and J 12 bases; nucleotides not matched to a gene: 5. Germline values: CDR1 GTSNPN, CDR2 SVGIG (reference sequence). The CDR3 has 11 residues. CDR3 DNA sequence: TGTGCCTGGGCACAGGGGGCAGGGCAGTTCTTC. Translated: CAWAQGAGQFF.

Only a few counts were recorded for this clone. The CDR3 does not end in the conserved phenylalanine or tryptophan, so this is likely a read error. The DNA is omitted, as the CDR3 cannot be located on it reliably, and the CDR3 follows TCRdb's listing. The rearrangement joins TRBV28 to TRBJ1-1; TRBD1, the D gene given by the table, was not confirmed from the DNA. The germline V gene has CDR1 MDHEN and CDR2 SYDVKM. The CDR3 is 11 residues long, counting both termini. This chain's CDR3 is CASGNYRGGVL.

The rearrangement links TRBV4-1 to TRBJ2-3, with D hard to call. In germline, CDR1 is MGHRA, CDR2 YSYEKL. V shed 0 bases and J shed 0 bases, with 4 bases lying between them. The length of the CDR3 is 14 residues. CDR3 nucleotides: TGCGCCAGCAGCCAAGATCGGAGCACAGATACGCAGTATTTT. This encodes CASSQDRSTDTQYF.

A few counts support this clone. The DNA for the CDR3 is TGCAGCGTTGAAGTAGGGGGCTATGGATCTTACAATGAGCAGTTCTTC. Translation gives CSVEVGGYGSYNEQFF. The chain combines TRBV29-1 with TRBJ2-1; 7 nucleotides agree with TRBD1. This CDR3 contains 16 residues. The V gene's germline CDR1 is SQVTM and CDR2 ANQGSEA. Trimming removed 1 base from V and 4 bases from J; junction bases left unmatched: 10.

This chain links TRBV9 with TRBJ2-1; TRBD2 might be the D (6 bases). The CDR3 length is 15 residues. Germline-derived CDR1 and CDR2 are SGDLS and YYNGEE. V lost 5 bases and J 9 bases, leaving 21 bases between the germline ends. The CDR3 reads CASSALSGDPGEQFF. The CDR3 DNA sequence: TGTGCCAGCAGTGCTCTATCGGGGGATCCCGGTGAGCAGTTCTTC. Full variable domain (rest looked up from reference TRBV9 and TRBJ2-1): DSGVTQTPKHLITATGQRVTLRCSPRSGDLSVYWYQQSLDQGLQFLIQYYNGEERAKGNILERFSAQQFPDLHSELNLSSLELGDSALYFCASSALSGDPGEQFFGPGTRLTVL.

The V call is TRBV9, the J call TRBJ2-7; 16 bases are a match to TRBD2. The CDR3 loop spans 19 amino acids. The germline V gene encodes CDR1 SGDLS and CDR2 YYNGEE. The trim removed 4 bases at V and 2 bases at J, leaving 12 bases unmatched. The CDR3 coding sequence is TGTGCCAGCAGCCCCGAGGGGGGACTAGCGGGAGGGGAGCCCTACGAGCAGTACTTC. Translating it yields CASSPEGGLAGGEPYEQYF.

The CDR3 spells CASSLVGTIGGYEQFF. The CDR3 DNA reads TGTGCCAGCAGCTTGGTTGGGACCATCGGGGGGTATGAGCAGTTCTTC. This chain connects TRBV5-6 to TRBJ2-1; TRBD2 matches 7 bases. The CDR3 runs to 16 residues. With 0 bases clipped from V and 8 bases from J, the junction kept 11 bases outside the gene matches. The germline V gene encodes CDR1 SGHDT and CDR2 YYEEEE.

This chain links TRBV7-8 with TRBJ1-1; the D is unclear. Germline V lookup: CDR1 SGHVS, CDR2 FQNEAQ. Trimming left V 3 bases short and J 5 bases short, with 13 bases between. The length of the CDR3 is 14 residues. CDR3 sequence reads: CASSFGRGGTEAFF. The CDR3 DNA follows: TGTGCCAGCAGCTTTGGTCGGGGAGGTACTGAAGCTTTCTTT.

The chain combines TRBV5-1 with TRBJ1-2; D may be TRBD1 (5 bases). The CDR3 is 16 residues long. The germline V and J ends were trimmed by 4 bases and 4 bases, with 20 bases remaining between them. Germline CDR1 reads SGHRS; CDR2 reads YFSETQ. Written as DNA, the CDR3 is TGCGCCAGCAGCCCCCGGGGCGGGGACGGGAGCTATGGCTACACCTTC. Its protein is CASSPRGGDGSYGYTF.

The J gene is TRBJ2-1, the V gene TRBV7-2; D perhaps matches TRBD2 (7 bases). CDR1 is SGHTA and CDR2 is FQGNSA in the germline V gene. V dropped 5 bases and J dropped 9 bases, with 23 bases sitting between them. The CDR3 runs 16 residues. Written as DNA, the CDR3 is TGTGCCAGCAGCCCGGGGGCCACTAGCGCCTTGGGTGAGCAGTTCTTC. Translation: CASSPGATSALGEQFF.

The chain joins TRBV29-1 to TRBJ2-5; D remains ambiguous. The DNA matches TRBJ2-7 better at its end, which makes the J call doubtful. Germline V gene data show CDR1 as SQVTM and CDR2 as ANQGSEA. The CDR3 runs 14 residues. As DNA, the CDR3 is TGCAGCGTTCTCAGGCCAGGTCTCTCAGACGAGCAGTACTTC. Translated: CSVLRPGLSDEQYF.

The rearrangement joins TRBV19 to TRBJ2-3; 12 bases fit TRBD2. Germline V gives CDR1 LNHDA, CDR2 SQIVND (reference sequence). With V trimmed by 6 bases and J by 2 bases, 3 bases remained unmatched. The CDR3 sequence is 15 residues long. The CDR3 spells CASSGLAGYTDTQYF. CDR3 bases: TGTGCCAGTAGCGGACTAGCGGGATACACAGATACGCAGTATTTT.

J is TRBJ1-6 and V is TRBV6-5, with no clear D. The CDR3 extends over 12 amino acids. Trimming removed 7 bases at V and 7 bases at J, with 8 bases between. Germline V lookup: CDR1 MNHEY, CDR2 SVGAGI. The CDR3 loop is CASTFGNSPLHF. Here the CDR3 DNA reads TGTGCCAGCACCTTCGGGAATTCACCCCTCCACTTT.

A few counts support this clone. CDR3 nucleotides: TGCGCCAGCAGCCAGGCCTTGACAGGGGGCAGGGACGAGCAGTACTTC. As protein: CASSQALTGGRDEQYF. This chain uses TRBV4-1 with TRBJ2-7; 10 nucleotides align to TRBD1. CDR3 size: 16 residues. Germline loops: CDR1 MGHRA, CDR2 YSYEKL. J was trimmed by 5 bases and V by 3 bases; bases with no gene match: 10.

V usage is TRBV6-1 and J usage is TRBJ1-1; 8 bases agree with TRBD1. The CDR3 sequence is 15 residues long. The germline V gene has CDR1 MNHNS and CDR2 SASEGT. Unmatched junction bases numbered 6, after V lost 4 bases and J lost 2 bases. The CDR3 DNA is TGTGCCAGCAGTGGTGACAGGGGTCCTAACACTGAAGCTTTCTTT. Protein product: CASSGDRGPNTEAFF.

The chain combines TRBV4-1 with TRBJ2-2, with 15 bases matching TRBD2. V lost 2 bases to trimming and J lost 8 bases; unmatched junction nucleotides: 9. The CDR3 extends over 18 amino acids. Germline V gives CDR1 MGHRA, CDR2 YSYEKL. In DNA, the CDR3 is TGCGCCAGCAGCCAATACGGAGGGACTAGCGGGGGGAAGGGGGAGCTGTTTTTT. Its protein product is CASSQYGGTSGGKGELFF.

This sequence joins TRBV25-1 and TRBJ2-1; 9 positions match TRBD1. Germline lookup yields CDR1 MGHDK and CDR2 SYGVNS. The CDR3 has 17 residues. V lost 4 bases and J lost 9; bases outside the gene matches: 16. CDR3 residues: CASSGGGTGWLVGEQFF. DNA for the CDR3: TGTGCCAGCAGTGGAGGAGGGACAGGGTGGCTTGTCGGTGAGCAGTTCTTC.

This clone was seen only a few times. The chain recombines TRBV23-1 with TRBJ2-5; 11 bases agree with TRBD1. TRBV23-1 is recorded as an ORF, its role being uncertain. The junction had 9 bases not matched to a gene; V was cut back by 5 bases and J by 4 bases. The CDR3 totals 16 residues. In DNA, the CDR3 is TGCGCCAGCAGTGAACCCGGGACAGGGGGGAGAGAGACCCAGTACTTC. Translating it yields CASSEPGTGGRETQYF.